The 31 T cell receptor beta chains listed next were all sequenced from one sample in a study of T cells in Graves' hyperthyroidism and ophthalmopathy. TCR beta CDR3 regions were amplified from RNA transcripts. HTBI primers were employed in a first-round RT-PCR of the TCR CDR3. TCRdb re-called the multiplex PCR reads through MiXCR, storing one row per CDR3 protein. The sample carries a few hundred thousand distinct CDR3 sequences, roughly 12% recorded once. Sequencing was performed on blood. The receptors were sampled from a man aged 25-40 years with Graves' hyperthyroidism that later progressed to Graves' ophthalmopathy.

The genes are TRBV27 and TRBJ1-2, with TRBD1 identical over 12 bases. Per germline, CDR1 MNHEY and CDR2 SMNVEV (reference sequence). After removal of 3 bases from V and 4 bases from J, the junction contained 3 bases not matched to a gene. The CDR3 is made up of 15 amino acids. Here the CDR3 reads CASSLGTGGGYGYTF. In nucleotides, the CDR3 is TGTGCCAGCAGTTTGGGGACAGGGGGCGGCTATGGCTACACCTTC.

The genes are TRBV9 and TRBJ2-3; D is possibly TRBD1 or TRBD2 (5 bases each). The V and J ends lost 3 bases and 2 bases respectively, with 19 bases between them. There are 17 residues in the CDR3. Germline assignment: CDR1 SGDLS and CDR2 YYNGEE. CDR3 sequence reads: CASSASGTHGHTDTQYF. The CDR3 DNA reads TGTGCCAGCAGCGCTTCCGGGACCCATGGACACACAGATACGCAGTATTTT.

The V call is TRBV7-8, the J call TRBJ1-5, with D tentatively TRBD1 (5 bases). With 4 bases removed from V and 0 bases from J, the gap between germline ends came to 10 bases. CDR1 SGHVS and CDR2 FQNEAQ come from the germline V gene. CDR3 size: 15 residues. CDR3 loop: CASSSAGNSNQPQHF. In DNA, the CDR3 is TGTGCCAGCAGCTCAGCAGGGAATAGCAATCAGCCCCAGCATTTT.

There are many counts of this clonotype. The rearrangement links TRBV6-5 to TRBJ2-5, with 10 bases lining up with TRBD2. CDR1 is MNHEY, CDR2 SVGAGI, per germline. The CDR3 runs to 15 residues. Unmatched junction bases numbered 5, after V lost 0 bases and J lost 7 bases. CDR3 sequence (DNA): TGTGCCAGCAGTTACTCGGCTAGCGGGGGCCGGACCCAGTACTTC. Translation gives CASSYSASGGRTQYF.

The V gene is TRBV5-1, the J gene TRBJ2-3; perhaps TRBD1 as D (5 bases). The V end lost 4 bases, the J end lost 7 bases, and 13 bases lay between the germline ends. The V gene's germline CDR1 is SGHRS and CDR2 YFSETQ. This CDR3 is built from 13 residues. CDR3 bases: TGCGCCAGCAGCCCAGGGTTAGGGAATACGCAGTATTTT. This gives the protein CASSPGLGNTQYF.

This clonotype was picked up a small number of times. At one boundary the junction diverges from the germline segment, which might be a read error. This chain links TRBV28 with TRBJ1-1; D might be TRBD1 (6 bases). The CDR3 length is 13 residues. Germline CDR1 is MDHEN and CDR2 is SYDVKM. This CDR3 reads CAGSFTGKIEAFF. In nucleotides, the CDR3 is TGTGCCGGCAGTTTTACAGGGAAAATTGAAGCTTTCTTT.

The chain uses TRBV2 and TRBJ2-2; tentatively, D is TRBD1 or TRBD2 (6 bases each). Per the germline V gene, CDR1 is SNHLY and CDR2 is FYNNEI. V lost 4 bases, J lost 5 bases, and 14 bases lay in between. CDR3 length: 15 residues. The CDR3 sequence: CASSVRGGRTGELFF. The CDR3 nucleotides are TGTGCCAGCAGTGTCAGGGGAGGACGAACCGGGGAGCTGTTTTTT. The full variable domain, rest sourced from reference TRBV2 and TRBJ2-2, is EPEVTQTPSHQVTQMGQEVILRCVPISNHLYFYWYRQILGQKVEFLVSFYNNEISEKSEIFDDQFSVERPDGSNFTLKIRSTKLEDSAMYFCASSVRGGRTGELFFGEGSRLTVL.

The chain employs TRBV27 and TRBJ2-2, with D possibly matching TRBD2 (7 bases). V lost 5 bases to trimming and J lost 6 bases, with 19 bases between them. Germline lookup yields CDR1 MNHEY and CDR2 SMNVEV (reference sequence). The CDR3 runs to 16 residues. The CDR3 nucleotides read TGTGCCAGCAGTCCCCGAACGGGGGGCCGGCCCGGGGAGCTGTTTTTT. Translation: CASSPRTGGRPGELFF.

The V and J genes are TRBV28 and TRBJ2-1; TRBD2 matches 9 bases. This CDR3 contains 14 residues. Looked up from germline, CDR1 is MDHEN and CDR2 is SYDVKM. The J segment lost 7 bases and the V segment lost 7 bases, leaving 8 bases of the junction unmatched. DNA for the CDR3: TGTGCCAGCACAAAGCGGGAGGTCGGTAATGAGCAGTTCTTC. This sequence encodes CASTKREVGNEQFF.

Ten or more counts support this clonotype. Here the CDR3 DNA reads TGTGCCAGCAGCTTAGAGGGGGGACACGCTTCCAATGAGCAGTTCTTC. It encodes CASSLEGGHASNEQFF. This chain connects TRBV7-8 to TRBJ2-1, with D possibly called TRBD1 or TRBD2 (6 bases each). Trimming cost V 1 base and J 6 bases, with 16 bases left between them. CDR1 and CDR2 (germline): SGHVS, FQNEAQ. The CDR3 is 16 residues long.

This clonotype was counted ten times or more. This rearrangement joins TRBV6-2 or TRBV6-3 to TRBJ1-2, with D possibly TRBD1 on 5 matching bases. The V end lost 5 bases, the J end lost 4 bases, and 8 bases lay between the germline ends. The CDR3 sequence is 12 residues long. Germline V gene data show CDR1 as MNHEY and CDR2 as SVGEGT. For the CDR3, the DNA is TGTGCCAGCAGTCGGGACGTCTATGGCTACACCTTC. This gives the protein CASSRDVYGYTF.

This clonotype was found many times. The chain employs TRBV5-6 and TRBJ2-6, with D perhaps being TRBD1 or TRBD2 (5 bases each). Germline assignment: CDR1 SGHDT and CDR2 YYEEEE. The CDR3 totals 14 residues. V was clipped by 4 bases and J by 2 bases, with 7 bases between them. CDR3 residues: CASSGDAGANVLTF. The CDR3 DNA reads as TGTGCCAGCAGCGGGGACGCTGGGGCCAACGTCCTGACTTTC.

This clonotype appeared once. The V call is TRBV29-1, the J call TRBJ2-3; D is perhaps TRBD2 (6 bases). This CDR3 comprises 15 residues. V dropped 1 base and J dropped 1 base, with 12 bases sitting between them. Germline V gene data show CDR1 as SQVTM and CDR2 as ANQGSEA. CDR3 residues: CSVEGRGGGTDTQYF. The CDR3 bases are TGCAGCGTTGAAGGGCGGGGCGGGGGCACAGATACGCAGTATTTT.

This clonotype was recorded many times. The rearrangement uses TRBV10-3 and TRBJ2-4, with a tentative D call TRBD1 (6 bases). Trimming removed 6 bases at V and 10 bases at J, with 19 bases between. CDR3 size: 14 residues. The germline gives CDR1 ENHRY, CDR2 SYGVKD. CDR3: CAIRSGEGERIQYF. In DNA form, the CDR3 reads TGTGCCATCAGGAGCGGCGAGGGGGAGCGTATTCAGTACTTC.

V is TRBV5-5 and J is TRBJ1-5; D perhaps matches TRBD1 (5 bases). Germline CDR1 SGHKS, CDR2 YYEKEE (reference sequence). The V gene lost 4 bases and the J gene lost 5 bases, with 13 bases spanning the gap. The CDR3 covers 14 residues. CDR3 in amino acids: CASSGQGRDQPQHF. The CDR3 nucleotides read TGTGCCAGCAGCGGTCAGGGCCGCGATCAGCCCCAGCATTTT.

This clonotype was picked up a small number of times. The chain recombines TRBV7-6 with TRBJ1-2, with TRBD1 matching over 9 bases. The CDR3 runs 15 residues. With V trimmed by 2 bases and J by 2 bases, 3 bases remained unmatched. Germline CDR1 and CDR2: SGHVS and FNYEAQ. The CDR3 DNA is TGTGCCAGCAGCTTAAGGACAGGGGAAAACTATGGCTACACCTTC. Translating gives CASSLRTGENYGYTF.

This clonotype was seen a few times. This rearrangement joins TRBV5-1 to TRBJ1-4, with D uncertain. This CDR3 has 14 amino acids. Per the germline V gene, CDR1 is SGHRS and CDR2 is YFSETQ. Trimming took 1 base from V and 5 from J, leaving 9 bases between them. The CDR3 nucleotides read TGCGCCAGCAGCTTGCTTTTAGGGAATGAAAAACTGTTTTTT. The encoded protein is CASSLLLGNEKLFF. Filled out from reference TRBV5-1 and TRBJ1-4, the complete variable domain reads KAGVTQTPRYLIKTRGQQVTLSCSPISGHRSVSWYQQTPGQGLQFLFEYFSETQRNKGNFPGRFSGRQFSNSRSEMNVSTLELGDSALYLCASSLLLGNEKLFFGSGTQLSVL.

CDR3 nucleotides: TGTGCCAGCAGTTCCTCAGGGTACACTGAAGCTTTCTTT. Its translation: CASSSSGYTEAFF. The chain joins TRBV6-6 to TRBJ1-1, with a possible D match to TRBD1 (5 bases). Trimming stripped 4 bases from V and 3 bases from J, with 9 bases between. The V gene's germline CDR1 is MNHNY and CDR2 SVGAGI (reference sequence). This CDR3 spans 13 amino acids.

This clonotype was picked up a small number of times. V gene TRBV12-3 or TRBV12-4 combines with J gene TRBJ2-7; 8 bases are shared with TRBD2. Trimming removed 3 bases from V and 3 bases from J; junction bases left unmatched: 7. The CDR3 totals 15 residues. CDR3: CASSFFQRGSYEQYF. In nucleotides, the CDR3 is TGTGCCAGCAGTTTTTTCCAGCGGGGGAGCTACGAGCAGTACTTC.

This clonotype showed up many times. V is TRBV30 and J is TRBJ1-1, with no clear D. The CDR3 runs to 11 residues. V lost 3 bases and J lost 3, with 5 bases in between. Germline CDR1 and CDR2: GTSNPN and SVGIG (reference sequence). The DNA for the CDR3 is TGTGCCTGGAGGCCCGACACTGAAGCTTTCTTT. The encoded protein is CAWRPDTEAFF.

This clonotype has a count of ten or more. This sequence joins TRBV10-1 and TRBJ1-1; the D is unclear. This CDR3 comprises 13 residues. Germline assignment: CDR1 WNHNN and CDR2 SYGVQD (reference sequence). The V and J ends lost 3 bases and 2 bases respectively, with 7 bases between them. CDR3 in amino acids: CASSEADNTEAFF. CDR3 sequence (DNA): TGCGCCAGCAGTGAAGCAGACAACACTGAAGCTTTCTTT.

About this clonotype: An end of the junction differs from the germline gene, which may be a read error. The J gene is TRBJ1-4, the V gene TRBV11-2; the match to TRBD1 covers 10 bases. The V gene's germline CDR1 is SGHAT and CDR2 FQNNGV. There are 16 residues in the CDR3. The CDR3 region is CTSSPHQGQGWEKLFF. CDR3 nucleotides: TGTACCAGCAGCCCACATCAGGGACAGGGGTGGGAAAAACTGTTTTTT.

The chain recombines TRBV20-1 with TRBJ1-5; D is uncertain. Trimming shortened V by 3 bases and J by 3 bases, and 6 bases separated the two germline ends. This CDR3 contains 12 residues. The germline CDR1 and CDR2 sequences are DFQATT and SNEGSKA (reference sequence). CDR3 amino acids: CSARGDNQPQHF. Written as DNA, the CDR3 is TGCAGTGCTAGGGGAGACAATCAGCCCCAGCATTTT.

This clonotype was found a few times. The chain carries TRBV30 and TRBJ2-4; the D is unclear. The CDR3 loop spans 14 amino acids. V shed 3 bases and J shed 0 bases, with 9 bases lying between them. Germline V gene sequence: CDR1 GTSNPN, CDR2 SVGIG (reference sequence). The CDR3 sequence is CAWSKGLAKNIQYF. The CDR3 DNA reads as TGTGCCTGGAGCAAGGGTTTAGCCAAAAACATTCAGTACTTC.

This clonotype came up a few times. The J gene is TRBJ2-3, the V gene TRBV7-2; D is ambiguous. In germline, CDR1 is SGHTA, CDR2 FQGNSA. V was shortened by 4 bases and J by 3 bases, with 8 bases between the two germline ends. This CDR3 has 13 amino acids. The CDR3 region has the DNA TGTGCCAGCAGCTCCATCAGAACAGATACGCAGTATTTT. It translates to CASSSIRTDTQYF.

The chain is built from TRBV29-1 and TRBJ1-1, with D unresolved. The V end lost 7 bases, the J end lost 1 base, and 16 bases lay between the germline ends. The germline CDR1 and CDR2 sequences are SQVTM and ANQGSEA. The CDR3 spans 14 residues. CDR3 coding DNA: TGCAGCGACGTGGGAGGCAGAGAGAACACTGAAGCTTTCTTT. Its protein is CSDVGGRENTEAFF.

This clonotype has a count of ten or more. CDR3 in amino acids: CASSLEAGPNFAFF. CDR3 in DNA: TGTGCCAGCAGCTTAGAGGCAGGGCCGAACTTCGCTTTCTTT. The gene calls are TRBV7-9 and TRBJ1-1, with D perhaps TRBD1 (5 bases). V was cut by 1 base and J by 11 bases, with 17 bases left in between. This CDR3 has 14 residues. Looked up from germline, CDR1 is SEHNR and CDR2 is FQNEAQ (reference sequence).

This clonotype was seen ten or more times. The chain recombines TRBV5-1 with TRBJ2-1, with D possibly matching TRBD1 (6 bases). Germline lookup yields CDR1 SGHRS and CDR2 YFSETQ. The CDR3 has 15 residues. V was clipped by 5 bases and J by 4 bases, with 16 bases between them. The CDR3 here is CASSPLSGQYNEQFF. In DNA form, the CDR3 reads TGCGCCAGCAGTCCTTTGTCCGGACAGTACAATGAGCAGTTCTTC.

There are a few counts of this clonotype. This chain connects TRBV7-8 to TRBJ2-2; weak D call: TRBD1 (6 bases). The CDR3 is made up of 13 amino acids. V was pared by 11 bases and J by 2 bases, with 12 bases between. In germline, CDR1 is SGHVS, CDR2 FQNEAQ. The DNA for the CDR3 is TGTGCCTTAACGGACAGAAACACCGGGGAGCTGTTTTTT. Protein product: CALTDRNTGELFF. Full variable domain (remainder filled in from reference TRBV7-8 and TRBJ2-2): GAGVSQSPRYKVAKRGQDVALRCDPISGHVSLFWYQQALGQGPEFLTYFQNEAQLDKSGLPSDRFFAERPEGSVSTLKIQRTQQEDSAVYLCALTDRNTGELFFGEGSRLTVL.

This clonotype was found many times. This rearrangement joins TRBV20-1 to TRBJ2-1; 12 nucleotides agree with TRBD2. The CDR3 consists of 16 residues. Germline V CDR1 and CDR2: DFQATT, SNEGSKA (reference sequence). The junction had 6 bases not matched to a gene; V was cut back by 5 bases and J by 1 base. Here the CDR3 DNA reads TGCAGTGCTCCCGGGACTAGCGGGCAATCCTACAATGAGCAGTTCTTC. Its translation: CSAPGTSGQSYNEQFF.

This clonotype was picked up many times. The chain couples TRBV7-9 to TRBJ2-1, with no clear D. With 4 bases removed from V and 5 bases from J, the gap between germline ends came to 6 bases. Germline V gene sequence: CDR1 SEHNR, CDR2 FQNEAQ (reference sequence). The CDR3 spans 12 residues. The CDR3 is CASSSGNNEQFF. Written as DNA, the CDR3 is TGTGCCAGCAGCTCTGGAAACAATGAGCAGTTCTTC.